This TCR beta chain originates from a study of blood T cell repertoires in COVID-19. V dropped 4 bases and J dropped 5 bases, with 9 bases sitting between them. Per the germline V gene, CDR1 is MDHEN and CDR2 is SYDVKM. There are 13 residues in the CDR3. The protocol was immunoSEQ multiplex PCR, while the TCRdb copy is restricted to in-frame clones and leaves out a portion. The sample lists roughly 57,000 clones; roughly three quarters were seen once. The receptor's source is a man aged 55 to 69 with acute or convalescent COVID-19. This chain uses TRBV28 with TRBJ1-5; D gene ambiguous. Specimen: peripheral blood. The CDR3 nucleotides read TGTGCCAGCAGTTCCCAAATTTATCAGCCCCAGCATTTT. This gives the protein CASSSQIYQPQHF.